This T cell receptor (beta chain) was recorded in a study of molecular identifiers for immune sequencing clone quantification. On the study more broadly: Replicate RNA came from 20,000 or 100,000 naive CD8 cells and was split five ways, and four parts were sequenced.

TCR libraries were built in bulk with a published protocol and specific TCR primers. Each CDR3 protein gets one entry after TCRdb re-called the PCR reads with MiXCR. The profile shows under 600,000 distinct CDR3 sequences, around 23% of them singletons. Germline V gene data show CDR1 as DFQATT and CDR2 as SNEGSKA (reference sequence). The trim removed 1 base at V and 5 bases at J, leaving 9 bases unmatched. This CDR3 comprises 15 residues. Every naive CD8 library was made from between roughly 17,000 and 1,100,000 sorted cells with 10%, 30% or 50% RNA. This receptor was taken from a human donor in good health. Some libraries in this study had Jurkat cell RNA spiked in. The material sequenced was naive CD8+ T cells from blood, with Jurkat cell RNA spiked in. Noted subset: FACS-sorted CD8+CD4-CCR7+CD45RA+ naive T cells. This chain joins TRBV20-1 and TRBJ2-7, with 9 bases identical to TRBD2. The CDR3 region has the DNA TGCAGTGCTAGAGCCTCGGGCGGGGGGGCCCACGAGCAGTACTTC. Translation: CSARASGGGAHEQYF.